This is a list of T cell receptor beta chains from one sample in a study of blood T cell repertoires in COVID-19. This table comes from immunoSEQ multiplex PCR, and its TCRdb copy is limited to in-frame clones, with some not included. The sample carries around 82,000 clones, roughly 90% recorded once. Material: peripheral blood. The receptor source for this set is a human donor in a cohort sampled during active COVID-19. Both conserved end residues are part of each CDR3. Each record gives: clone size, J gene, D gene, V gene, CDR3 protein, CDR3 DNA. A D gene is named only where the DNA matches it firmly. Expanded clones get a size class; other rows say once, few or many, or leave the size out.

>once|TRBJ2-7|TRBD1|TRBV27
CASSRDRAYEQYF
TGTGCCAGCAGTAGGGACAGGGCATACGAGCAGTACTTC
>.|TRBJ2-5|TRBD2|TRBV9
CASSVGAGGRETQYF
TGTGCCAGCAGCGTAGGGGCGGGGGGGCGAGAGACCCAGTACTTC
>.|TRBJ1-2|.|TRBV28
CASGRISYGYTF
TGTGCCAGCGGCAGGATATCCTATGGCTACACCTTC
>.|TRBJ2-7|.|TRBV27
CASSLYFQGSTYEQYF
TGTGCCAGCAGTTTATATTTCCAGGGGAGTACCTACGAGCAGTACTTC
>.|TRBJ2-5|TRBD2|TRBV9
CASTAGGTMKGETQYF
TGTGCCAGCACAGCGGGGGGGACTATGAAGGGAGAGACCCAGTACTTC
>.|TRBJ2-2|.|TRBV5-4
CASSLGRGLNTGELFF
TGTGCCAGCAGCTTGGGTAGGGGATTGAACACCGGGGAGCTGTTTTTT
>.|TRBJ2-3|.|TRBV6-5
CASNPLNTDTQYF
TGTGCCAGCAACCCACTGAACACAGATACGCAGTATTTT
>once|TRBJ2-3|.|TRBV27
CASSRGISTDTQYF
TGTGCCAGCAGTCGGGGGATAAGCACAGATACGCAGTATTTT
>.|TRBJ2-2|.|TRBV2
CASTVGSQAGELFF
TGTGCCAGCACAGTGGGCAGTCAGGCCGGGGAGCTGTTTTTT
>.|TRBJ2-6|TRBD1|TRBV5-1
CASSPPTGQSSGANVLTF
TGCGCCAGCAGCCCTCCCACGGGACAGAGCTCTGGGGCCAACGTCCTGACTTTC
>.|TRBJ1-2|.|TRBV28
CASRGDQNYGYTF
TGTGCCAGCAGAGGAGACCAGAACTATGGCTACACCTTC
>.|TRBJ1-6|TRBD1|TRBV30
CAWSVYMGQGFFYNSPLHF
TGTGCCTGGAGTGTATATATGGGACAGGGGTTTTTCTATAATTCACCCCTCCACTTT
>.|TRBJ2-2|.|TRBV4-3
CASSQGSGTSQRSTGELFF
TGCGCCAGCAGCCAAGGAAGCGGCACTAGCCAAAGGAGTACCGGGGAGCTGTTTTTT
>.|TRBJ1-1|.|TRBV5-4
CASSSDLVATEAFF
TGTGCCAGCAGCTCCGACCTAGTTGCGACTGAAGCTTTCTTT
>.|TRBJ2-3|.|TRBV5-4
CASSWGEGRTDTQYF
TGTGCCAGCAGCTGGGGGGAAGGGAGGACAGATACGCAGTATTTT
>.|TRBJ2-7|TRBD1|TRBV6-2/TRBV6-3
CASSYQGVSYEQYF
TGTGCCAGCAGTTACCAGGGGGTCTCCTACGAGCAGTACTTC
>.|TRBJ1-6|.|TRBV6-5
CATGRRENNSPLHF
TGTGCCACCGGACGGAGGGAGAATAATTCACCCCTCCACTTT
>.|TRBJ1-1|.|TRBV12-3/TRBV12-4
CASKWGPGEAFF
TGTGCCAGCAAGTGGGGCCCGGGTGAAGCTTTCTTT
>.|TRBJ2-3|TRBD2|TRBV9
CASSGRGNTDTQYF
TGTGCCAGCAGCGGGCGGGGGAACACAGATACGCAGTATTTT
>.|TRBJ1-5|.|TRBV3-1/TRBV3-2
CASSQGSFRPPEHF
TGTGCCAGCAGCCAAGGGTCGTTCAGGCCCCCGGAGCATTTT
>.|TRBJ1-1|.|TRBV15
CATSRESAGSTEAFF
TGTGCCACCAGCAGAGAGTCAGCGGGTTCCACTGAAGCTTTCTTT
>.|TRBJ1-5|TRBD1|TRBV3-1/TRBV3-2
CASSQGHTGDQPQHF
TGTGCCAGCAGCCAGGGACACACAGGGGATCAGCCCCAGCATTTT
>.|TRBJ1-2|.|TRBV5-1
CASSRGQPNTNGYTF
TGCGCCAGCAGCCGCGGACAGCCCAATACCAATGGCTACACCTTC
>.|TRBJ2-7|.|TRBV7-9
CASSTQSYEQYF
TGTGCCAGCAGCACACAGAGCTACGAGCAGTACTTC
>.|TRBJ1-2|.|TRBV11-2
CASSLEDRVAGEYGYTF
TGTGCCAGCAGCTTAGAAGACCGCGTGGCAGGGGAGTATGGCTACACCTTC
>.|TRBJ2-3|.|TRBV7-7
CASSSGGADTQYF
TGTGCTAGCAGCTCCGGGGGTGCAGATACGCAGTATTTT
>.|TRBJ2-2|.|TRBV3-1/TRBV3-2
CASSQGSRIYTGELFF
TGTGCCAGCAGCCAAGGATCCAGAATTTACACCGGGGAGCTGTTTTTT
>.|TRBJ2-3|TRBD2|TRBV7-8
CASSFSSGGGTDTQYF
TGTGCCAGCAGCTTCTCTAGCGGGGGGGGTACAGATACGCAGTATTTT
>.|TRBJ1-2|.|TRBV5-1
CASSPDFVGAYGYTF
TGCGCCAGCAGCCCCGACTTTGTGGGGGCCTATGGCTACACCTTC
>.|TRBJ2-4|.|TRBV10-1
CASSIQVPLAKNIQYF
TGCGCCAGCAGTATTCAGGTCCCCCTAGCCAAAAACATTCAGTACTTC
>.|TRBJ2-3|TRBD2|TRBV7-6
CASSLGLAGGPTDTQYF
TGTGCCAGCAGCTTGGGACTAGCGGGGGGGCCCACAGATACGCAGTATTTT
>few|TRBJ2-1|TRBD1|TRBV10-3
CAIKSGTGSNLGNEQFF
TGTGCCATCAAATCAGGGACAGGGTCCAATCTTGGGAATGAGCAGTTCTTC
>.|TRBJ1-2|TRBD1|TRBV10-3
CAISESTGDGYTF
TGTGCCATCAGTGAGTCGACAGGGGACGGCTACACCTTC
>.|TRBJ1-1|.|TRBV5-1
CASSFQGNTEAFF
TGCGCCAGCAGCTTTCAGGGGAACACTGAAGCTTTCTTT
>.|TRBJ2-5|TRBD2|TRBV29-1
CSVAASGEETQYF
TGCAGCGTTGCGGCTAGCGGGGAAGAGACCCAGTACTTC
>.|TRBJ1-1|.|TRBV5-5
CASSLGGTSEAFF
TGTGCCAGCAGCTTGGGTGGGACTTCTGAAGCTTTCTTT
>.|TRBJ2-3|TRBD2|TRBV2
CASNLAGSTDTQYF
TGTGCCAGCAACCTAGCGGGGTCCACAGATACGCAGTATTTT
>.|TRBJ1-4|TRBD1|TRBV27
CASSRGEGEKLFF
TGTGCCAGCAGCAGGGGGGAAGGCGAAAAACTGTTTTTT
>.|TRBJ2-6|TRBD1|TRBV28
CASSLRAGTGGAGANVLTF
TGTGCCAGCAGTTTACGGGCGGGGACAGGGGGCGCTGGGGCCAACGTCCTGACTTTC
>.|TRBJ1-4|TRBD1|TRBV4-3
CASSLSGAGTGREKLFF
TGCGCCAGCAGCCTCAGCGGCGCCGGGACAGGGCGTGAAAAACTGTTTTTT
>.|TRBJ1-2|.|TRBV28
CASSLTTDYGYTF
TGTGCCAGCAGTTTGACGACAGACTATGGCTACACCTTC
>.|TRBJ1-2|.|TRBV19
CASSIVSGDYGYTF
TGTGCCAGTAGTATAGTCTCCGGGGACTATGGCTACACCTTC
>.|TRBJ2-5|.|TRBV10-2
CASSERRGPPQETQYF
TGCGCCAGCAGTGAGAGGCGAGGCCCCCCACAAGAGACCCAGTACTTC
>.|TRBJ2-5|TRBD1|TRBV24-1
CATSPGGQGAGETQYF
TGTGCCACCAGCCCCGGAGGACAGGGGGCAGGGGAGACCCAGTACTTC
>.|TRBJ1-1|.|TRBV5-6
CASSLASGVLNTEAFF
TGTGCCAGCAGCTTGGCCTCGGGGGTACTGAACACTGAAGCTTTCTTT
>.|TRBJ1-3|.|TRBV9
CASSVNSPGNTIYF
TGTGCCAGCAGCGTGAACAGTCCTGGAAACACCATATATTTT
>.|TRBJ1-1|.|TRBV19
CASSPAWTAWNTEAFF
TGTGCCAGTAGTCCCGCTTGGACAGCTTGGAACACTGAAGCTTTCTTT
>.|TRBJ1-4|TRBD1|TRBV12-3/TRBV12-4
CASSWGPGQLVFF
TGTGCCAGCAGTTGGGGGCCGGGACAGCTCGTGTTTTTT
>.|TRBJ1-2|.|TRBV6-5
CASIPSGGGYGYTF
TGTGCCAGCATCCCTTCCGGGGGGGGCTATGGCTACACCTTC
>.|TRBJ2-3|.|TRBV29-1
CSGVRDTNTQYF
TGCAGCGGTGTCCGGGACACCAATACGCAGTATTTT
>.|TRBJ2-1|TRBD1|TRBV29-1
CSAGQGWSEQFF
TGCAGCGCCGGACAGGGGTGGAGTGAGCAGTTCTTC
>.|TRBJ1-1|.|TRBV3-1/TRBV3-2
CASSQEGPNTEAFF
TGTGCCAGCAGCCAGGAGGGACCGAACACTGAAGCTTTCTTT
>few|TRBJ2-7|.|TRBV30
CAFGDYEQYF
TGTGCCTTCGGGGACTACGAGCAGTACTTC
>.|TRBJ2-1|TRBD1|TRBV11-3
CASSSSTGERYNEQFF
TGTGCCAGCAGCTCCTCGACAGGGGAGCGGTACAATGAGCAGTTCTTC
>.|TRBJ1-1|TRBD1|TRBV28
CASTFRTGGKDTEAFF
TGTGCCAGCACGTTCAGGACAGGGGGGAAGGACACTGAAGCTTTCTTT